The rows below give T cell receptor beta chains drawn from one sample of a study of CD4 T cell repertoires in COVID-19. Sequenced by immunoSEQ multiplex PCR; TCRdb stores in-frame clones only, minus some. The repertoire holds about 24,000 clones, with over 90% as singletons. Sequenced here: circulating follicular helper CD4+ T cells (cTfh) from blood, sampled before the COVID-19 pandemic. Receptors were obtained from a human donor who had COVID-19. Both conserved end residues are part of each CDR3. D genes are given only for firm matches. Only part of the rows carry a size: once, few, many, or a class if the clone is expanded.

D	length	size	V	J	CDR3	DNA
-	13	-	TRBV15	TRBJ2-1	CATGGRTYNEQFF	TGTGCCACGGGGGGGCGGACCTACAATGAGCAGTTCTTC
-	14	once	TRBV29-1	TRBJ2-1	CSVDRRPLYNEQFF	TGCAGCGTTGACAGGCGACCACTTTACAATGAGCAGTTCTTC
-	14	-	TRBV28	TRBJ2-5	CASRQPGNQETQYF	TGTGCCAGCAGACAACCGGGAAATCAAGAGACCCAGTACTTC
TRBD2	15	-	TRBV7-8	TRBJ2-1	CASSLLAGPYNEQFF	TGTGCCAGCAGCTTACTAGCGGGGCCTTACAATGAGCAGTTCTTC
TRBD1	16	-	TRBV10-2	TRBJ1-2	CASIGTGGEYVSGYTF	TGCGCCAGCATCGGGACAGGGGGCGAGTACGTCTCTGGCTACACCTTC
TRBD1	13	-	TRBV10-3	TRBJ2-3	CAIGDRVTDTQYF	TGTGCCATCGGTGACAGGGTAACAGATACGCAGTATTTT
-	14	-	TRBV5-1	TRBJ1-2	CASSDLAGADGYTF	TGCGCCAGCAGTGACTTAGCGGGGGCTGATGGCTACACCTTC
TRBD1	14	-	TRBV18	TRBJ1-2	CASSPGTGNYGYTF	TGTGCCAGCTCACCCGGGACAGGGAACTATGGCTACACCTTC
TRBD1	16	-	TRBV5-1	TRBJ1-6	CASSLGQDRAGSPLHF	TGCGCCAGCAGCTTGGGCCAGGACAGGGCAGGTTCACCCCTCCACTTT
TRBD2	17	-	TRBV7-2	TRBJ2-1	CASSLARGGSAAAEQFF	TGTGCCAGCAGCTTAGCGCGAGGCGGGAGCGCGGCGGCTGAGCAGTTCTTC
TRBD1	15	once	TRBV19	TRBJ1-5	CASSVPGGTVQPQHF	TGTGCCAGTAGTGTGCCAGGGGGGACAGTTCAGCCCCAGCATTTT
TRBD2	15	-	TRBV2	TRBJ2-3	CASSPQSGGADTQYF	TGTGCCAGCAGTCCCCAGAGCGGGGGGGCAGATACGCAGTATTTT
-	15	-	TRBV7-9	TRBJ2-2	CASSLPGIYTGELFF	TGTGCCAGCAGCTTACCGGGGATATACACCGGGGAGCTGTTTTTT
TRBD1	12	-	TRBV5-6	TRBJ2-3	CASSITGVTQYF	TGTGCCAGCAGCATCACAGGGGTGACGCAGTATTTT
-	14	-	TRBV10-2	TRBJ2-5	CASSEGGYQETQYF	TGCGCCAGCAGTGAGGGGGGGTACCAAGAGACCCAGTACTTC
TRBD1	15	-	TRBV18	TRBJ1-2	CASSPSEGAAYGYTF	TGTGCCAGCTCACCGTCGGAGGGGGCGGCCTATGGCTACACCTTC
TRBD1	15	once	TRBV6-6	TRBJ2-7	CASSQPGTGSYEQYF	TGTGCCAGCAGCCAACCCGGGACAGGCTCCTACGAGCAGTACTTC
-	13	few	TRBV11-2	TRBJ2-7	CASSPLIAGEQYF	TGTGCCAGCAGCCCCCTCATCGCAGGGGAGCAGTACTTC
TRBD1	15	-	TRBV19	TRBJ1-4	CASSIRDRVYEKLFF	TGTGCCAGTAGTATCCGGGACAGGGTATATGAAAAACTGTTTTTT
TRBD1	15	-	TRBV5-1	TRBJ1-4	CASSLNTGENEKLFF	TGCGCCAGCAGCTTAAACACAGGGGAAAATGAAAAACTGTTTTTT
-	13	-	TRBV6-1	TRBJ2-5	CASSDHTSFSQYF	TGTGCCAGCAGTGACCACACTAGCTTCTCCCAGTACTTC
TRBD1	16	-	TRBV5-5	TRBJ1-4	CASSRTGTALNEKLFF	TGTGCCAGCAGCAGGACAGGGACTGCACTTAATGAAAAACTGTTTTTT
-	14	-	TRBV11-2	TRBJ1-4	CASSLDRTGEKLFF	TGTGCCAGCAGCTTAGATCGCACAGGTGAAAAACTGTTTTTT
-	14	-	TRBV10-3	TRBJ2-1	CAISVTGFGNEQFF	TGTGCCATCAGTGTAACAGGGTTTGGCAATGAGCAGTTCTTC
TRBD1	15	few	TRBV2	TRBJ1-2	CASRRTGGIIYGYTF	TGTGCCAGCAGGCGGACAGGGGGCATAATCTATGGCTACACCTTC
-	11	-	TRBV20-1	TRBJ2-5	CSARDIETQYF	TGCAGTGCTAGAGATATAGAGACCCAGTACTTC
-	15	once	TRBV28	TRBJ1-5	CASSRGGRSNQPQHF	TGTGCCAGCAGTCGCGGGGGGAGAAGCAATCAGCCCCAGCATTTT
TRBD2	15	-	TRBV2	TRBJ2-7	CASNRASGGSREQYF	TGTGCCAGCAATAGGGCTAGCGGGGGGTCACGGGAGCAGTACTTC
TRBD1	15	few	TRBV30	TRBJ2-3	CAWSVQGTATDTQYF	TGTGCCTGGAGTGTACAGGGGACAGCCACAGATACGCAGTATTTT
TRBD1	14	-	TRBV18	TRBJ1-1	CASSPRTGRTEAFF	TGTGCCAGCTCACCGAGGACAGGGCGAACTGAAGCTTTCTTT
-	14	-	TRBV10-3	TRBJ2-4	CAISPGLPADIQYF	TGTGCCATCAGTCCGGGACTCCCGGCGGACATTCAGTACTTC
-	15	-	TRBV19	TRBJ2-1	CASSMLWGRMVEQFF	TGTGCCAGTAGTATGCTCTGGGGGAGGATGGTTGAGCAGTTCTTC
-	14	-	TRBV5-6	TRBJ1-2	CASSRGRHSYGYTF	TGTGCCAGCAGCCGAGGGCGACACTCCTATGGCTACACCTTC
-	16	-	TRBV28	TRBJ1-2	CASSPFPGAANYGYTF	TGTGCCAGCAGTCCTTTTCCTGGGGCAGCCAACTATGGCTACACCTTC
-	15	-	TRBV5-1	TRBJ1-5	CASSLSPGKNQPQHF	TGCGCCAGCAGCTTGAGTCCAGGAAAAAATCAGCCCCAGCATTTT
-	12	-	TRBV11-3	TRBJ1-3	CASSPGGNTIYF	TGTGCCAGCAGCCCAGGGGGAAACACCATATATTTT
TRBD1	14	-	TRBV19	TRBJ2-7	CASRGQALTYEQYF	TGTGCCAGTAGGGGACAGGCGCTTACCTACGAGCAGTACTTC
-	14	-	TRBV5-1	TRBJ2-7	CASRLGRDSYEQYF	TGCGCCAGCCGGTTGGGGCGGGACTCCTACGAGCAGTACTTC
-	16	-	TRBV11-2	TRBJ2-2	CASSSGGGLFGGELFF	TGTGCCAGCAGCTCTGGGGGGGGCCTTTTTGGTGGGGAGCTGTTTTTT
-	13	-	TRBV2	TRBJ1-4	CATGGRINEKLFF	TGTGCCACCGGGGGTCGGATTAATGAAAAACTGTTTTTT
TRBD1	14	-	TRBV18	TRBJ1-1	CASSEGQGGTEAFF	TGTGCCAGCTCAGAGGGACAGGGGGGCACTGAAGCTTTCTTT
-	15	-	TRBV29-1	TRBJ2-2	CSVSPDGANTGELFF	TGCAGCGTTTCTCCAGACGGGGCGAACACCGGGGAGCTGTTTTTT
TRBD1	13	-	TRBV10-1	TRBJ2-5	CASSEGTEETQYF	TGCGCCAGCAGTGAGGGGACAGAAGAGACCCAGTACTTC
TRBD1	14	-	TRBV27	TRBJ2-2	CASKDRVGTGELFF	TGTGCCAGCAAAGACAGGGTGGGCACCGGGGAGCTGTTTTTT
-	15	-	TRBV4-2	TRBJ2-5	CASSQEPGIGETQYF	TGTGCCAGCAGCCAAGAGCCAGGGATAGGGGAGACCCAGTACTTC
TRBD1	13	-	TRBV11-3	TRBJ1-1	CASSGDRNTEAFF	TGTGCCAGCAGCGGGGACAGGAACACTGAAGCTTTCTTT
-	16	-	TRBV6-5	TRBJ2-3	CASSSARAGYSDTQYF	TGTGCCAGCAGTTCGGCCCGGGCGGGATATTCAGATACGCAGTATTTT
TRBD2	14	-	TRBV7-2	TRBJ2-2	CASSSGTSRGELFF	TGTGCCAGCAGCTCAGGGACTAGTAGAGGGGAGCTGTTTTTT
-	14	-	TRBV6-5	TRBJ2-5	CASSYKWGRETQYF	TGTGCCAGCAGTTACAAGTGGGGGCGCGAGACCCAGTACTTC
-	13	-	TRBV11-1	TRBJ1-2	CASSSRDTDGYTF	TGTGCCAGCAGTTCACGGGACACCGATGGCTACACCTTC
TRBD1	16	-	TRBV18	TRBJ2-4	CASSPQPGQGGSIQYF	TGTGCCAGCTCACCACAACCGGGACAGGGGGGGAGCATTCAGTACTTC
-	12	-	TRBV27	TRBJ2-7	CASRGPGYEQYF	TGTGCCAGCAGGGGGCCCGGCTACGAGCAGTACTTC
-	15	-	TRBV10-2	TRBJ2-5	CASSESEAQKETQYF	TGCGCCAGCAGTGAGTCGGAGGCCCAGAAAGAGACCCAGTACTTC
-	15	few	TRBV5-5	TRBJ1-1	CASSLVGGMNTEAFF	TGTGCCAGCAGCTTAGTAGGGGGAATGAACACTGAAGCTTTCTTT
-	15	-	TRBV2	TRBJ1-6	CASSARDFRGSPLHF	TGTGCCAGCAGTGCCCGGGACTTTAGGGGATCACCCCTCCACTTT
TRBD1	12	-	TRBV11-3	TRBJ2-7	CASSLDRYEQYF	TGTGCCAGCAGCCTGGACAGGTACGAGCAGTACTTC
-	15	-	TRBV19	TRBJ2-4	CASSPQEGSKNIQYF	TGTGCCAGTAGCCCCCAGGAGGGCTCCAAAAACATTCAGTACTTC